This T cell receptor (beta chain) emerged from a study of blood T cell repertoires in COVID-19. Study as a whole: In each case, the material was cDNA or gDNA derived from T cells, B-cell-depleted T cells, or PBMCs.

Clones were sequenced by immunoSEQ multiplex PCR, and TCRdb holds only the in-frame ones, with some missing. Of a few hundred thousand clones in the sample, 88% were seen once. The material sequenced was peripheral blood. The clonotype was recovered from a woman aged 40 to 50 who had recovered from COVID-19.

The CDR3 coding sequence is TGTGCCAGCAGTTTATATGGGGAGTCGAGCTCCTACAATGAGCAGTTCTTC. Translated, it gives CASSLYGESSSYNEQFF. The rearrangement uses TRBV27 and TRBJ2-1; D perhaps matches TRBD2 (5 bases). Trimming pared 1 base from V and 0 bases from J, leaving 13 bases between. The length of the CDR3 is 17 residues. Germline lookup yields CDR1 MNHEY and CDR2 SMNVEV (reference sequence).